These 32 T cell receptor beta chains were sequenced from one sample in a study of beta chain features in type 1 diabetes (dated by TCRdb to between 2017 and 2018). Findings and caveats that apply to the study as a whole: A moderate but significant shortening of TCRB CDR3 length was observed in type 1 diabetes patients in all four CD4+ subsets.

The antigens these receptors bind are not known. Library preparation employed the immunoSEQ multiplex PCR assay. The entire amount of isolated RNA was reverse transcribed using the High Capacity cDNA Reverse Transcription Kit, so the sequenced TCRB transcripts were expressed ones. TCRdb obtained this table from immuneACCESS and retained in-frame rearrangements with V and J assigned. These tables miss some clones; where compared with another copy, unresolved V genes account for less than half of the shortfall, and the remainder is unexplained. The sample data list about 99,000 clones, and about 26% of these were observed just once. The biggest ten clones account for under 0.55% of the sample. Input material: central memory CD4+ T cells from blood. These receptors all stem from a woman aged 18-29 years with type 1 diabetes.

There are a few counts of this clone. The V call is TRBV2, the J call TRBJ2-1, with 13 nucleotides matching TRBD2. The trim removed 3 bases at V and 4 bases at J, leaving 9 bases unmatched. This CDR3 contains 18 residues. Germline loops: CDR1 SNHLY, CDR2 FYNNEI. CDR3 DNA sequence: TGTGCCAGCAGTGACCCGGGACTAGCGGGACCACTATACAATGAGCAGTTCTTC. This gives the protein CASSDPGLAGPLYNEQFF.

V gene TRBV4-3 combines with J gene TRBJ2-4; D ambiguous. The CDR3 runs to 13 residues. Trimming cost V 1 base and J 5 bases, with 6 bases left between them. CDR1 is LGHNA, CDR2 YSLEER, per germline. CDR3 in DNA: TGCGCCAGCAGCCAAGGGGCCCAAAACATTCAGTACTTC. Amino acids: CASSQGAQNIQYF.

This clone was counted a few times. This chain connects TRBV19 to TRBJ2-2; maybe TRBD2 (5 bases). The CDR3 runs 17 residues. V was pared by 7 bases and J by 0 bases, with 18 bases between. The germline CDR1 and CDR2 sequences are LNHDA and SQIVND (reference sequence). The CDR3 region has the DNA TGTGCCAGTACCCCGGGGTGGCGATACACGAACACCGGGGAGCTGTTTTTT. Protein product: CASTPGWRYTNTGELFF.

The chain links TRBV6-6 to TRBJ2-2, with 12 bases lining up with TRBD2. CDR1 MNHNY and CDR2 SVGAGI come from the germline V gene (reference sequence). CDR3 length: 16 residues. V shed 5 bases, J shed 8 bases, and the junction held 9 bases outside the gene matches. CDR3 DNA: TGTGCCAGCAGTCCCCGACTAGCGGGAGTAATAGGGGAGCTGTTTTTT. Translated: CASSPRLAGVIGELFF.

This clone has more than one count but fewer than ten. CDR3 amino acids: CASRAGGPDTQYF. CDR3 sequence (DNA): TGTGCCAGCAGAGCGGGAGGGCCAGATACGCAGTATTTT. The chain employs TRBV6-1 and TRBJ2-3; 10 bases are shared with TRBD2. Germline loops: CDR1 MNHNS, CDR2 SASEGT. V lost 6 bases, J lost 4 bases, and 1 base stayed unmatched. The CDR3 totals 13 residues.

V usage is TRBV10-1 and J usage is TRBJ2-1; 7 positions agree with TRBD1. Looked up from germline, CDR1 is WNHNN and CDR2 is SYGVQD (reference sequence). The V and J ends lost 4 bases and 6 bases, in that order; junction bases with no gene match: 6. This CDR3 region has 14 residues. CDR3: CASSGNRDSNEQFF. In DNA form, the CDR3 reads TGCGCCAGCAGTGGGAATCGGGACAGCAATGAGCAGTTCTTC.

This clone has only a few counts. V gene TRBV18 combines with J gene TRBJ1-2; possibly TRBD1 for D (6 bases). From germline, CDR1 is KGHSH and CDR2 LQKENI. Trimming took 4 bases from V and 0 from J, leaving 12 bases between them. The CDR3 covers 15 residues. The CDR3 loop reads CASSQDSSANYGYTF. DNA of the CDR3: TGTGCCAGCTCACAGGACAGCTCAGCTAACTATGGCTACACCTTC.

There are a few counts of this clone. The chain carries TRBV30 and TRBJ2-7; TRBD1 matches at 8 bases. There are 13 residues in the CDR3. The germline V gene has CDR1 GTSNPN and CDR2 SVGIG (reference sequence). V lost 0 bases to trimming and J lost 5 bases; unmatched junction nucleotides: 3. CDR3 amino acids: CAWSVVRGHEQYF. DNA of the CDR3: TGTGCCTGGAGTGTCGTCAGGGGGCACGAGCAGTACTTC.

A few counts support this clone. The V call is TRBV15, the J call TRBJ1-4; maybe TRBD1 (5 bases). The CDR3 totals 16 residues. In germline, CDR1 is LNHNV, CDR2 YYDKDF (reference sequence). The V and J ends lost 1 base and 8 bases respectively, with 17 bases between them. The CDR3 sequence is CATSRGVGQKSEKLFF. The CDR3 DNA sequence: TGTGCCACCAGCAGAGGGGTGGGGCAGAAGTCCGAAAAACTGTTTTTT.

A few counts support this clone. The CDR3 DNA reads TGTGCCAGCAGTGTTTCGCGGGAGTACGAGCAGTACGTC. It encodes CASSVSREYEQYV. The chain recombines TRBV2 with TRBJ2-7; TRBD2 matches at 7 bases. Germline trimming cut 4 bases from V and 4 bases from J; bases unmatched to any gene: 4. Looked up from germline, CDR1 is SNHLY and CDR2 is FYNNEI. The CDR3 consists of 13 residues.

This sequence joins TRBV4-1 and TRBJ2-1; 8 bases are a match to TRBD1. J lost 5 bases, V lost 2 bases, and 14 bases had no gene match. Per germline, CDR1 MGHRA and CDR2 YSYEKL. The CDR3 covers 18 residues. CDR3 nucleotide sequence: TGCGCCAGCAGCCAATTCGGGATTTCCGGGACAGGCCACAATGAGCAGTTCTTC. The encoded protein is CASSQFGISGTGHNEQFF.

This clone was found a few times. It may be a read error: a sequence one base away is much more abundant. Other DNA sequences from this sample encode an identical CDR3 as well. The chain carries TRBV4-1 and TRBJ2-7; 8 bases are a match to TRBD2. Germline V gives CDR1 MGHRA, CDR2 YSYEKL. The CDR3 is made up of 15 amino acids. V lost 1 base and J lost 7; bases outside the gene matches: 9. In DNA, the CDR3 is TGCGCCAGCAGCCAAGGTGACCGACTAGCGCGGGAGCAGTACTTC. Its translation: CASSQGDRLAREQYF.

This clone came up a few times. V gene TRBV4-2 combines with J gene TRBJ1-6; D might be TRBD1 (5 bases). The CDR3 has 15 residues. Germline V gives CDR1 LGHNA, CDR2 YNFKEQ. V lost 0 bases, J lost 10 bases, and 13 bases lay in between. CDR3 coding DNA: TGTGCCAGCAGCCAAGAGGGGGGTTTCGGGTCACCCCTCCACTTT. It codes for CASSQEGGFGSPLHF.

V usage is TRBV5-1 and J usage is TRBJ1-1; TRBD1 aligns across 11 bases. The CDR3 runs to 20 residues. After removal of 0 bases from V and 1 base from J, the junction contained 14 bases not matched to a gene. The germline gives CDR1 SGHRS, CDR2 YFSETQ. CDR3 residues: CASSLDRGRDRGWRNTEAFF. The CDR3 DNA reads TGCGCCAGCAGCTTGGACCGGGGAAGGGACAGGGGGTGGAGGAACACTGAAGCTTTCTTT. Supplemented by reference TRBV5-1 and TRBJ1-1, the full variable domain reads KAGVTQTPRYLIKTRGQQVTLSCSPISGHRSVSWYQQTPGQGLQFLFEYFSETQRNKGNFPGRFSGRQFSNSRSEMNVSTLELGDSALYLCASSLDRGRDRGWRNTEAFFGQGTRLTVV.

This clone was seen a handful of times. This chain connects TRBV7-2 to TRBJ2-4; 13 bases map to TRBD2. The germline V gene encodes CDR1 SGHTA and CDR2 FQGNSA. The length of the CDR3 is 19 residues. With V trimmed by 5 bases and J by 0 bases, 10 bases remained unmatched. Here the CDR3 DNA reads TGTGCCAGCAGCCCAGCCGGGACTAGCGGGACGAGAGCCAAAAACATTCAGTACTTC. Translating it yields CASSPAGTSGTRAKNIQYF.

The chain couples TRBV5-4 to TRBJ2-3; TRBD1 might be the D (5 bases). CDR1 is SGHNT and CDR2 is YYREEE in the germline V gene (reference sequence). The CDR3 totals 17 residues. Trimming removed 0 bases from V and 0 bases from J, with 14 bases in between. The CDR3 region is CASSLALGASSTDTQYF. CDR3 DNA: TGTGCCAGCAGCTTGGCCTTAGGGGCCTCTAGCACAGATACGCAGTATTTT. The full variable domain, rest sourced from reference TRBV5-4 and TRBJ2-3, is ETGVTQSPTHLIKTRGQQVTLRCSSQSGHNTVSWYQQALGQGPQFIFQYYREEENGRGNFPPRFSGLQFPNYSSELNVNALELDDSALYLCASSLALGASSTDTQYFGPGTRLTVL.

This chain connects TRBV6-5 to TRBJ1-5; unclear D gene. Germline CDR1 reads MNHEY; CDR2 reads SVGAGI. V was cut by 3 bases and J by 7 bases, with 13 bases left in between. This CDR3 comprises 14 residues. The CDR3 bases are TGTGCCAGCAGTTATCGGGGTACCCTACAGCCCCAGCATTTT. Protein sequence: CASSYRGTLQPQHF.

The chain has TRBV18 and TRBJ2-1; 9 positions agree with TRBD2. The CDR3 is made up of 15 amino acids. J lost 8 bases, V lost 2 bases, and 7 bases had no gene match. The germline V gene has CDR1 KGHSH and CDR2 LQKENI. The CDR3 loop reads CASSPRTSESDEQFF. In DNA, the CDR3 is TGTGCCAGCTCACCAAGGACTAGCGAGTCCGATGAGCAGTTCTTC.

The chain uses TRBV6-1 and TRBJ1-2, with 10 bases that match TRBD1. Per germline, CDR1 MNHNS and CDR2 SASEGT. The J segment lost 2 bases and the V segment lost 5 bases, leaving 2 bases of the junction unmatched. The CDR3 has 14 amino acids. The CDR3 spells CASSRDRGNYGYTF. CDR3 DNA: TGTGCCAGCAGTCGGGACAGGGGAAACTATGGCTACACCTTC.

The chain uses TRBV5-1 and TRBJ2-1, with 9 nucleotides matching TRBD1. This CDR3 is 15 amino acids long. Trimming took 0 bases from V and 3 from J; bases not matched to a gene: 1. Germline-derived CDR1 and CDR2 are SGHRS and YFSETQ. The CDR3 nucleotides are TGCGCCAGCAGCTTGGAGACAGGGGGCTACAATGAGCAGTTCTTC. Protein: CASSLETGGYNEQFF.

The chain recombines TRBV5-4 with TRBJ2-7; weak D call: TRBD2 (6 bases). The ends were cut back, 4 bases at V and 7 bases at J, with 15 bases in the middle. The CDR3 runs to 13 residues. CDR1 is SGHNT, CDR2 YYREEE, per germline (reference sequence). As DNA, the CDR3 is TGTGCCAGCAGCCGGGACGGGGGTCGGGAGCAGTACTTC. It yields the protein CASSRDGGREQYF. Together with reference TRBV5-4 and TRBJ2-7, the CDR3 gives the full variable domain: ETGVTQSPTHLIKTRGQQVTLRCSSQSGHNTVSWYQQALGQGPQFIFQYYREEENGRGNFPPRFSGLQFPNYSSELNVNALELDDSALYLCASSRDGGREQYFGPGTRLTVT.

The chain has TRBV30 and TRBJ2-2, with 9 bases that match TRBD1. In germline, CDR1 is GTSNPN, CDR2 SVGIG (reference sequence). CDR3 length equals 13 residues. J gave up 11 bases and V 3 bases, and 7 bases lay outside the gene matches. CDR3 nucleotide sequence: TGTGCCTGGAGCAGGAGGGGACAGGGAGAGCTGTTTTTT. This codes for CAWSRRGQGELFF.

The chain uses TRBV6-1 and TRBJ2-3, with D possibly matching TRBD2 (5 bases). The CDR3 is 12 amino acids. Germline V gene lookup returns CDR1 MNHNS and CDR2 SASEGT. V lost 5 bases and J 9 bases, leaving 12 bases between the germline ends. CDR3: CASSSSRGTQYF. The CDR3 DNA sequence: TGTGCCAGCAGTTCTAGCCGCGGCACGCAGTATTTT.

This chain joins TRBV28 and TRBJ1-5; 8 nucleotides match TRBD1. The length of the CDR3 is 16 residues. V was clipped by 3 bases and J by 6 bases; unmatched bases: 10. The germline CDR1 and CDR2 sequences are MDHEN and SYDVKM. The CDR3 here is CASSFPGGSSPQPQHF. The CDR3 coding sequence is TGTGCCAGCAGTTTCCCAGGGGGCTCCTCACCTCAGCCCCAGCATTTT.

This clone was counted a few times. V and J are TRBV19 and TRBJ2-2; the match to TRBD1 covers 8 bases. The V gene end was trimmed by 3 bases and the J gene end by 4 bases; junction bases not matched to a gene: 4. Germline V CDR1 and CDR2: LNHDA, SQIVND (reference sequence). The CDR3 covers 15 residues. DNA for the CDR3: TGTGCCAGTAGTATGGACAGGGTGGGCACCGGGGAGCTGTTTTTT. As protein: CASSMDRVGTGELFF.

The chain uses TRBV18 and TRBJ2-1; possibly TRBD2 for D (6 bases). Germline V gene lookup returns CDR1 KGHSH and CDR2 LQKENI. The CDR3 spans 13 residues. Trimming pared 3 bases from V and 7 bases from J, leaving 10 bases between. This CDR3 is CASSPPTRNEQFF. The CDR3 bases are TGTGCCAGCTCACCGCCGACTAGGAATGAGCAGTTCTTC.

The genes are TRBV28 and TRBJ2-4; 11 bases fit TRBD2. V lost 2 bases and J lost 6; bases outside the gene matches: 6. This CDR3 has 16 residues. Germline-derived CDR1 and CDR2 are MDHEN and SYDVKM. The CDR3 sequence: CASSLVAGGPGNIQYF. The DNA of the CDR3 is TGTGCCAGCAGTTTAGTAGCGGGAGGGCCAGGAAACATTCAGTACTTC.

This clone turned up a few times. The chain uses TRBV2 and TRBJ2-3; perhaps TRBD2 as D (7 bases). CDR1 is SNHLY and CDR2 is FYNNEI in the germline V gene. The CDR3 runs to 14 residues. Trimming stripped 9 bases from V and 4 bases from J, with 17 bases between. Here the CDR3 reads CARRGAGVPDTQYF. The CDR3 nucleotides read TGTGCCAGACGGGGGGCGGGAGTGCCAGATACGCAGTATTTT.

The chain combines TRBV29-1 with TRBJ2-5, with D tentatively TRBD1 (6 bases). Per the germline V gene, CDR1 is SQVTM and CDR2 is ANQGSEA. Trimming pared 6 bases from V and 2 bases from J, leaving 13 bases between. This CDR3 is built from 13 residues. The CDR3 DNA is TGCAGCGTAGGGACACTCTCTCAAGAGACCCAGTACTTC. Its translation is CSVGTLSQETQYF.

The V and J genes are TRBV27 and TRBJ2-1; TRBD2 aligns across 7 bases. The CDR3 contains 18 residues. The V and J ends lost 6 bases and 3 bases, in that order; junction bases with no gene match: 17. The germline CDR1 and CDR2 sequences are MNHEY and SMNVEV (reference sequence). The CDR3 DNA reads TGTGCCAGCAGATGGACTAGTAGGGGACGAAAGGGCTACAATGAGCAGTTCTTC. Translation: CASRWTSRGRKGYNEQFF.

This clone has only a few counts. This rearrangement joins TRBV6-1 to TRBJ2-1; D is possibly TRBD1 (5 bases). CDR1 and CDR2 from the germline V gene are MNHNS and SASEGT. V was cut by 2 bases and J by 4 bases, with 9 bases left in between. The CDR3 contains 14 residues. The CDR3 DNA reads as TGTGCCAGCAGTGAATGGTCAGGGTACAATGAGCAGTTCTTC. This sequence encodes CASSEWSGYNEQFF.

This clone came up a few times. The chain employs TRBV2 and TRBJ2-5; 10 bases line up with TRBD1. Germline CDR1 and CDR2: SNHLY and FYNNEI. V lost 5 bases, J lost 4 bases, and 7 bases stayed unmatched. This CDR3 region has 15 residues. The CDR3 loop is CASSLTGGLRETQYF. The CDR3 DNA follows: TGTGCCAGCAGTCTGACAGGGGGCCTGAGAGAGACCCAGTACTTC.